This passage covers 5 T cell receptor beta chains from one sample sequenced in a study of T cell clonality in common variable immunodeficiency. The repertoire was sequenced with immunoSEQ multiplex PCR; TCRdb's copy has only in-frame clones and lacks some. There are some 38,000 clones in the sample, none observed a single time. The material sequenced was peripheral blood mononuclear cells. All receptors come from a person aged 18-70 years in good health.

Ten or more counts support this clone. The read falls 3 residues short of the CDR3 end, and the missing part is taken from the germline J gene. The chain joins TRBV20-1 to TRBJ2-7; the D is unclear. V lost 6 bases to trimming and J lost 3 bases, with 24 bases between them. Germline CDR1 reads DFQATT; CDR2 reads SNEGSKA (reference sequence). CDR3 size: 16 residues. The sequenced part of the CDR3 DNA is TGCAGTGCCCTTCCTTCCGGTTACAGACACTTCTACGAG. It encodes CSALPSGYRHFYE. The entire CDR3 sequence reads CSALPSGYRHFYEQYF.

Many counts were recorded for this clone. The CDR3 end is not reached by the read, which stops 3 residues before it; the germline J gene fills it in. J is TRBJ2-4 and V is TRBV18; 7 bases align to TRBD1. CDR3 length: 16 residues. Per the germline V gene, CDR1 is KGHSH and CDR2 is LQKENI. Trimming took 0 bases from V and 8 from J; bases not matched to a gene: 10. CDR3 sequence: CASSPPVGTAKDIQYF. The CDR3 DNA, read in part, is TGTGCCAGCTCACCACCGGTAGGGACAGCGAAAGACATT.

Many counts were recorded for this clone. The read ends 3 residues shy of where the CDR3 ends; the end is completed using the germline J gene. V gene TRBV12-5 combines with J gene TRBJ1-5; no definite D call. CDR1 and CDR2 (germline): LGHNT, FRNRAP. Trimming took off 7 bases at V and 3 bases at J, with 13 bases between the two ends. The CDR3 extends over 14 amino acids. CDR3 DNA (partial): TGTGCTAGTGCCGGGGATGGGGACAATCAGCCC. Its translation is CASAGDGDNQP. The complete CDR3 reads CASAGDGDNQPQHF.

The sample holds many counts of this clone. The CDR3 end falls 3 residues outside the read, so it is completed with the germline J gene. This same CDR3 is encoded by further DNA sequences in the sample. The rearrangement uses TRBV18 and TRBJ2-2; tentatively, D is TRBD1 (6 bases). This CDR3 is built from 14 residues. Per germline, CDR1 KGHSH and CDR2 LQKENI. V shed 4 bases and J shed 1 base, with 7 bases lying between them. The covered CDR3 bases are TGTGCCAGCTCACACAGGGAGAACACCGGGGAG. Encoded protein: CASSHRENTGE. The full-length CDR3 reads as CASSHRENTGELFF.

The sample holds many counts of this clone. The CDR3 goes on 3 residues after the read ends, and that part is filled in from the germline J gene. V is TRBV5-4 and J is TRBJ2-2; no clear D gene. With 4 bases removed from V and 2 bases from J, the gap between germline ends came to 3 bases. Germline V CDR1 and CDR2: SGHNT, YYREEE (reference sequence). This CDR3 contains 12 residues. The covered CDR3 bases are TGTGCCAGCAGCCGTAACACCGGGGAG. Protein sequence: CASSRNTGE. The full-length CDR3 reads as CASSRNTGELFF. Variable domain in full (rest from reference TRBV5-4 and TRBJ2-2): ETGVTQSPTHLIKTRGQQVTLRCSSQSGHNTVSWYQQALGQGPQFIFQYYREEENGRGNFPPRFSGLQFPNYSSELNVNALELDDSALYLCASSRNTGELFFGEGSRLTVL.